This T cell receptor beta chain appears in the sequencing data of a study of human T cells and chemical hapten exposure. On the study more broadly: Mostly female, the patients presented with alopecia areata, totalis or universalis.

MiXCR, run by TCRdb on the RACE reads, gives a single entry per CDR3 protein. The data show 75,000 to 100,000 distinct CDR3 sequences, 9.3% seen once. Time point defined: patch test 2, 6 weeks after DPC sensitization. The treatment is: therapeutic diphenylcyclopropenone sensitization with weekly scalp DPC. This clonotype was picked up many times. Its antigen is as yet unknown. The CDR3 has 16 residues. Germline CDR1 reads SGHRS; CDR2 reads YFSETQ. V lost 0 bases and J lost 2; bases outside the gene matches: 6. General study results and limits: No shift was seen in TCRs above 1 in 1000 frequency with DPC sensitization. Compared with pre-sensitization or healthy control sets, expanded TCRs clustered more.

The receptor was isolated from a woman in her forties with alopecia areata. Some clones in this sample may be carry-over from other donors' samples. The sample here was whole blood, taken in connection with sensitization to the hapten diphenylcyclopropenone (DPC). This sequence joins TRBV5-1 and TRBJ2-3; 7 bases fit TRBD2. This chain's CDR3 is CASSLGSSGITDTQYF. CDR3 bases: TGCGCCAGCAGCTTGGGGTCTAGCGGTATCACAGATACGCAGTATTTT.